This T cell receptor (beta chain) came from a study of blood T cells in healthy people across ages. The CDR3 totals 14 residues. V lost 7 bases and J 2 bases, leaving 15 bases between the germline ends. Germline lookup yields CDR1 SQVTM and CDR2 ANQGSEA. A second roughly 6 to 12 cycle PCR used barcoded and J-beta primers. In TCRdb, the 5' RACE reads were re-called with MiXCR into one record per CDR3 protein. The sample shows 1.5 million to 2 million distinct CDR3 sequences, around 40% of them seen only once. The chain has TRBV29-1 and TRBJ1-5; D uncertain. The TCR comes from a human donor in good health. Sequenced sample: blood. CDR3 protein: CSDIRGDGNQPQHF. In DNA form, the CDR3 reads TGCAGCGACATTCGGGGAGATGGCAATCAGCCCCAGCATTTT. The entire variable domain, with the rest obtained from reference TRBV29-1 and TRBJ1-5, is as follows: SAVISQKPSRDICQRGTSLTIQCQVDSQVTMMFWYRQQPGQSLTLIATANQGSEATYESGFVIDKFPISRPNLTFSTLTVSNMSPEDSSIYLCSDIRGDGNQPQHFGDGTRLSIL.